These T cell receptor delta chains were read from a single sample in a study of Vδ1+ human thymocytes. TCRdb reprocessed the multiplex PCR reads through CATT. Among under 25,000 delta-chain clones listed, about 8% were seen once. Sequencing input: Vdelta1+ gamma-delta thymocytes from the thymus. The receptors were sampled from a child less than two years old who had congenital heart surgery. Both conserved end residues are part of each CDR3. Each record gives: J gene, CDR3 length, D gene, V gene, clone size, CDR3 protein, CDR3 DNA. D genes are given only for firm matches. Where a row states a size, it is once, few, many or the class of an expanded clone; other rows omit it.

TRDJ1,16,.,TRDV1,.,CALGELVGPYTDKLIF,TGTGCTCTTGGGGAACTAGTTGGCCCTTACACCGATAAACTCATCTTT
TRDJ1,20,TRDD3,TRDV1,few,CALGEVVPYWGIKETDKLIF,TGTGCTCTTGGGGAAGTTGTCCCCTACTGGGGGATAAAGGAGACCGATAAACTCATCTTT
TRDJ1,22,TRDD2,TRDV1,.,CALGELAFLRRELRGYTDKLIF,TGTGCTCTTGGGGAACTAGCCTTCCTACGGAGAGAATTAAGGGGGTACACCGATAAACTCATCTTT
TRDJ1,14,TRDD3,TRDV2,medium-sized,CASVLGDPSDKLIF,TGTGCCTCCGTACTGGGGGATCCCTCCGATAAACTCATCTTT
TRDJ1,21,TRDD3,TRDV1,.,CALGELPRLSGGMGYTDKLIF,TGTGCTCTTGGGGAACTACCTCGGCTGTCTGGGGGAATGGGGTACACCGATAAACTCATCTTT
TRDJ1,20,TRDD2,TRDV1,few,CALGEPTRGLPRRYTDKLIF,TGTGCTCTTGGGGAACCCACCCGGGGGCTTCCTAGACGCTACACCGATAAACTCATCTTT
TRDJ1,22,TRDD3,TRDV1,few,CALGEHNPQTRGIRRKTDKLIF,TGTGCTCTTGGGGAACACAACCCCCAAACTCGGGGGATACGACGTAAGACCGATAAACTCATCTTT
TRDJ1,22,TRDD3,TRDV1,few,CALGDLGSSFLLGDTRTDKLIF,TGTGCTCTTGGGGACTTGGGATCCTCCTTCCTACTGGGGGATACGCGGACCGATAAACTCATCTTT
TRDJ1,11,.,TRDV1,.,CALVRGGKLIF,TGTGCTCTTGTAAGAGGGGGTAAACTCATCTTT
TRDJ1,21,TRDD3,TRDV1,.,CALGEWDFPYWGIRDTDKLIF,TGTGCTCTTGGGGAATGGGATTTCCCGTACTGGGGGATACGAGACACCGATAAACTCATCTTT
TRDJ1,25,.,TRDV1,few,CALGGIEKRPSRRRGTHPYADKLIF,TGTGCTCTTGGGGGCATAGAGAAACGTCCAAGCCGGAGACGGGGGACCCATCCCTACGCCGATAAACTCATCTTT
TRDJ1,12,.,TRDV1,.,CALGELPGKLIF,TGTGCTCTTGGGGAACTCCCTGGGAAACTCATCTTT
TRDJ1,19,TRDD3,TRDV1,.,CALGEQTVGDKSYTDKLIF,TGTGCTCTTGGGGAGCAGACGGTGGGGGATAAATCGTACACCGATAAACTCATCTTT
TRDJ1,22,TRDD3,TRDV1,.,CALGELSDRGWGIKGCTDKLIF,TGTGCTCTTGGGGAACTGTCTGACCGTGGCTGGGGGATAAAGGGGTGCACCGATAAACTCATCTTT
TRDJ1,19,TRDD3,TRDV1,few,CALGEPFQADTRGNDKLIF,TGTGCTCTTGGGGAGCCTTTCCAGGCGGATACGCGAGGTAACGATAAACTCATCTTT
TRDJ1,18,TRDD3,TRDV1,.,CALGELARVGGYTDKLIF,TGTGCTCTTGGGGAACTAGCCCGCGTGGGGGGATACACCGATAAACTCATCTTT
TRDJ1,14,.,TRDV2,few,CACGLVLGGDKLIF,TGTGCCTGTGGCCTAGTACTGGGTGGCGATAAACTCATCTTT
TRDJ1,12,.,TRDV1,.,CALGDYPRKLIF,TGTGCTCTTGGGGATTACCCTCGTAAACTCATCTTT
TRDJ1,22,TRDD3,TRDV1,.,CALGEPKGLPRSLGDTSGKLIF,TGTGCTCTTGGGGAACCAAAGGGCCTTCCTAGGTCACTGGGGGATACGTCCGGTAAACTCATCTTT
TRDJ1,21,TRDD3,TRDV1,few,CALGEQVPTWGIRGNGDKLIF,TGTGCTCTTGGGGAACAGGTGCCTACATGGGGGATACGGGGGAATGGCGATAAACTCATCTTT
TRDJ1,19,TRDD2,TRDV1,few,CALGEFSYNRIGEADKLIF,TGTGCTCTTGGGGAATTTTCCTACAACAGGATCGGGGAGGCCGATAAACTCATCTTT
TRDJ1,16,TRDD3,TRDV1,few,CALGQSTGGYTDKLIF,TGTGCTCTTGGGCAATCGACTGGGGGATACACCGATAAACTCATCTTT
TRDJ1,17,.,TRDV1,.,CALGELPSSCTGGELIF,TGTGCTCTTGGGGAACTTCCTTCCTCTTGTACTGGGGGGGAACTCATCTTT
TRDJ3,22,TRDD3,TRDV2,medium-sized,CACVPFYWGIPGSSWDTRQMFF,TGTGCCTGTGTACCCTTCTACTGGGGGATACCAGGGAGCTCCTGGGACACCCGACAGATGTTTTTC
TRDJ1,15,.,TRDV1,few,CALGESSQYTDKLIF,TGTGCTCTTGGGGAATCTTCCCAGTACACCGATAAACTCATCTTT
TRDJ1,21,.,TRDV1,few,CALGERYTDAVLGKKWDKLIF,TGTGCTCTTGGGGAACGTTATACTGACGCGGTACTGGGCAAAAAATGGGATAAACTCATCTTC
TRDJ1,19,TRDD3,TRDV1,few,CALGDAYGWGIRTTDKLIF,TGTGCTCTTGGGGACGCCTACGGGTGGGGGATACGCACCACCGATAAACTCATCTTT
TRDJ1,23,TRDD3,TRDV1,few,CALGVPSPHVLGDTPIYTDKLIF,TGTGCTCTTGGGGTCCCTTCTCCACATGTACTGGGGGATACTCCCATTTACACCGATAAACTCATCTTT
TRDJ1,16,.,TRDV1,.,CALGAQALGHTDKLIF,TGTGCTCTTGGGGCCCAGGCATTGGGGCACACCGATAAACTCATCTTT
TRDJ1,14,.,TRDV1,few,CALGILSRTDKLIF,TGTGCTCTTGGGATTCTGAGTCGGACCGATAAACTCATCTTT
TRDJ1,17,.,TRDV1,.,CALGEPLLVLGTDKLIF,TGTGCTCTTGGGGAACCCCTTCTAGTCCTGGGGACCGATAAACTCATCTTT
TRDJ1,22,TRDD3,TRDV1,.,CALGELGRGNFLVLGDKGELIF,TGTGCTCTTGGGGAACTAGGCCGGGGAAACTTTCTGGTACTGGGGGATAAAGGTGAACTCATCTTT
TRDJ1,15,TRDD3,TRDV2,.,CACATTGGCTDKLIF,TGTGCCTGTGCCACTACTGGGGGATGCACCGATAAACTCATCTTT
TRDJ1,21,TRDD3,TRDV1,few,CALGEPPPGVLGDTRADKLIF,TGTGCTCTTGGGGAACCCCCCCCTGGGGTACTGGGGGATACAAGGGCCGATAAACTCATCTTT
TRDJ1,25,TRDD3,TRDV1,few,CALGELAKPGLTSTTGGPYTDKLIF,TGTGCTCTTGGGGAACTAGCGAAGCCCGGCCTAACTTCCACCACTGGGGGACCATACACCGATAAACTCATCTTT
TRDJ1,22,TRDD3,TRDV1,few,CALGEPFLDLLGDTRYTDKLIF,TGTGCTCTTGGGGAACCCTTCCTAGATCTACTGGGGGATACGCGTTACACCGATAAACTCATCTTT
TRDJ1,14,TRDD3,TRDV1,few,CALGAGDTTDKLIF,TGTGCTCTTGGAGCGGGGGATACCACCGATAAACTCATCTTT
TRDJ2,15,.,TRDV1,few,CALGELTTLTAQLFF,TGTGCTCTTGGGGAACTTACGACTTTGACAGCACAACTCTTCTTT
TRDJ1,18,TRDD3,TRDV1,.,CALGASGLRGIHLGKLIF,TGTGCTCTTGGGGCCTCAGGCCTTCGGGGGATACATCTCGGTAAACTCATCTTT
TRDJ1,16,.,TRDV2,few,CACDTALSGGPDKLIF,TGTGCCTGTGACACCGCCCTAAGTGGGGGCCCCGATAAACTCATCTTC
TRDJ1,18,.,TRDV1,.,CALGEEIPAPMYTDKLIF,TGTGCTCTTGGGGAAGAAATCCCTGCTCCTATGTACACCGATAAACTCATCTTT
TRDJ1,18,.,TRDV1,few,CALGEWALPGENTDKLIF,TGTGCTCTTGGGGAATGGGCCCTACCGGGGGAAAACACCGATAAACTCATCTTT